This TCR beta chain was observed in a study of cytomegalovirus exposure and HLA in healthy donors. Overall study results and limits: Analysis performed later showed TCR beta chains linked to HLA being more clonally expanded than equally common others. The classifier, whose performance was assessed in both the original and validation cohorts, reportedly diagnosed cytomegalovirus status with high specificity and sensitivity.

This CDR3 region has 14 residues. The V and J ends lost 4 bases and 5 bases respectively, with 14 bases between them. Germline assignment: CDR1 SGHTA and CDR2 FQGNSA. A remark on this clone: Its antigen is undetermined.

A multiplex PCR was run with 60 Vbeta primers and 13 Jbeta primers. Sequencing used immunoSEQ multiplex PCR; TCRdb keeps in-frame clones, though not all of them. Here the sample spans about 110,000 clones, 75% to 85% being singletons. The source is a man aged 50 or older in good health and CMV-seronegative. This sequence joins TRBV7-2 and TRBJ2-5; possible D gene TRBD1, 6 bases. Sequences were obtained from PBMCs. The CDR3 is CASSSQGQLETQYF. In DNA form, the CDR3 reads TGTGCCAGCAGCTCTCAGGGGCAATTGGAGACCCAGTACTTC. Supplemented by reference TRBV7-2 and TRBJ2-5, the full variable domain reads GAGVSQSPSNKVTEKGKDVELRCDPISGHTALYWYRQSLGQGLEFLIYFQGNSAPDKSGLPSDRFSAERTGGSVSTLTIQRTQQEDSAVYLCASSSQGQLETQYFGPGTRLLVL.